The rows below give T cell receptor beta chains drawn from one sample of a study of T cell responses to AZD1222 COVID-19 vaccine. The assay was immunoSEQ multiplex PCR, and TCRdb's table has in-frame clones only and misses some. The repertoire holds under 60,000 clones, with about 86% as singletons. Source: peripheral blood, taken on day 0 of AZD1222 vaccination. These receptors originate from an adult in good health. The CDR3 runs from the conserved cysteine through the conserved F or W. Each record gives: clone size, V gene, J gene, D gene, CDR3 protein, CDR3 DNA. A D gene is named only where the DNA matches it firmly. Rows may omit the clone size; those that give it use once, few, many or a size class.

few	TRBV6-6	TRBJ1-2	NA	CASIKGSGRVYGYTF	TGTGCCAGCATTAAAGGGTCAGGGCGCGTCTATGGCTACACCTTC
NA	TRBV28	TRBJ1-2	TRBD1	CASSFVGGANGYTF	TGTGCCAGCAGTTTCGTAGGGGGCGCTAATGGCTACACCTTC
NA	TRBV13	TRBJ2-7	NA	CASSPLGPQNEQYF	TGTGCCAGCAGCCCTCTGGGCCCCCAGAACGAGCAGTACTTC
once	TRBV28	TRBJ1-6	NA	CASSLYQGVNSPLHF	TGTGCCAGCAGTTTATATCAGGGAGTTAATTCACCCCTCCACTTT
NA	TRBV7-2	TRBJ2-7	NA	CASSPLGGSYEQYF	TGTGCCAGCAGCCCACTGGGGGGTTCCTACGAGCAGTACTTC
once	TRBV18	TRBJ2-5	NA	CASSPPGGLQETQYF	TGTGCCAGCTCACCGCCCGGGGGCCTCCAAGAGACCCAGTACTTC
few	TRBV19	TRBJ2-1	TRBD2	CASSMTSTYNEQFF	TGTGCCAGTAGTATGACTAGCACCTACAATGAGCAGTTCTTC
NA	TRBV7-6	TRBJ1-1	NA	CASSPLWGENTEAFF	TGTGCCAGCAGCCCCCTGTGGGGAGAGAACACTGAAGCTTTCTTT
NA	TRBV14	TRBJ1-1	TRBD1	CASSPGTGVLSEAFF	TGTGCCAGCAGCCCGGGGACAGGGGTTCTTTCTGAAGCTTTCTTT
NA	TRBV7-2	TRBJ2-1	NA	CASTGGGFYNEQFF	TGTGCCAGCACTGGGGGGGGCTTCTACAATGAGCAGTTCTTC
NA	TRBV7-9	TRBJ1-1	NA	CASSSISALTGTEAFF	TGTGCCAGCAGCTCAATCAGTGCTTTGACGGGCACTGAAGCTTTCTTT
NA	TRBV15	TRBJ2-7	NA	CATSRARRQAGYEQYF	TGTGCCACCAGCAGAGCGAGACGACAGGCCGGGTACGAGCAGTACTTC
NA	TRBV7-2	TRBJ2-1	TRBD2	CATALAGASYNEQFF	TGTGCCACGGCGCTAGCGGGAGCCTCCTACAATGAGCAGTTCTTC
NA	TRBV7-2	TRBJ2-7	NA	CASSSTPTVKEQYF	TGTGCCAGCAGCTCGACTCCGACAGTCAAGGAGCAGTACTTC
NA	TRBV7-2	TRBJ1-1	TRBD1	CASSILGQGMTEAFF	TGTGCCAGCAGCATCTTGGGACAGGGGATGACTGAAGCTTTCTTT
NA	TRBV7-6	TRBJ1-1	TRBD1	CASSFWTGDKAFF	TGTGCCAGCAGTTTTTGGACAGGGGACAAAGCTTTCTTT
NA	TRBV11-2	TRBJ2-1	NA	CASSPERQGRSEQFF	TGTGCCAGCAGCCCAGAGCGGCAGGGAAGAAGTGAGCAGTTCTTC